The clone carrying this TCR beta chain came up many times. As yet, its antigen is unknown. Germline V gives CDR1 MDHEN, CDR2 SYDVKM. V gave up 1 base and J gave up 4 bases, with 10 bases separating them. This CDR3 contains 14 residues. From around 440 ng of RNA, a library with molecular barcoded alpha/delta and beta/gamma adaptors was made. A single record per CDR3 protein comes from TCRdb applying MiXCR to the reads. The sample holds around 40,000 distinct CDR3 sequences, roughly 13% seen once. Every patient had bone marrow sampled while the disease was active. This entry comes from a study of read filtering for tumor transcriptome and immune sequencing. Study-wide results and caveats: RNA-seq captured clonotypes less deeply and reliably than IR-seq.

The gene calls are TRBV28 and TRBJ1-2, with a weak D call TRBD1 (5 bases). This receptor was identified in a donor aged 40 or over with multiple myeloma. Sample: a population of CD138-negative cells sorted from bone marrow. DNA for the CDR3: TGTGCCAGCAGTTTATTGTGGGGGGTCTATGGCTACACCTTC. Translated: CASSLLWGVYGYTF.